These T cell receptor beta chains were read from a single sample in a study of cytomegalovirus exposure and HLA in healthy donors. Clones were read by immunoSEQ multiplex PCR, and TCRdb kept only the in-frame ones, dropping some. The repertoire includes a few hundred thousand clones, 88% of them detected once, and roughly 0.96% sits in the top ten. The sample taken for sequencing was PBMCs. All receptors come from a man aged 30 to 45 in good health and CMV-seronegative. CDR3s leave out the opening cysteine and the closing phenylalanine or tryptophan.

v_call,j_call,cdr3_aa
TRBV28,TRBJ1-3,ASGPTGNSGNTIY
TRBV6-5,TRBJ1-4,ASSYSAQGFNEKLF
TRBV6-5,TRBJ2-7,ASSERSGNNEQY
TRBV19,TRBJ2-7,ASSFGQGSYEQY
TRBV9,TRBJ2-1,ASSVETPGGIGTSNEQF
TRBV11-2,TRBJ2-1,ASSFIGREAYNEQF
TRBV11-2,TRBJ2-7,ASSLVGPTYEQY
TRBV6-6,TRBJ1-5,ASSYRSGTGVQPQH
TRBV6-5,TRBJ2-1,ASSSHSGGAALEQF
TRBV7-9,TRBJ1-4,ASSSDLMRPHEKLF
TRBV6-6,TRBJ1-2,ASSYWDRVNYGYT
TRBV6-5,TRBJ1-4,ASSYGSGWANEKLF
TRBV7-9,TRBJ1-1,ASSSPGHQNTEAF
TRBV6-1,TRBJ2-3,ASRPLYVDTQY
TRBV6-5,TRBJ2-1,ASSNLGGGAREQF
TRBV6-4,TRBJ1-1,ASSDTSTGKNTEAF
TRBV21-1,TRBJ2-3,ASSKAQRGGDTQY
TRBV5-6,TRBJ1-6,ASSLALGGPYNSPLH
TRBV25-1,TRBJ2-5,ASSELGTGGTQY
TRBV11-2,TRBJ2-7,ASSLVGTSSYEQY
TRBV2,TRBJ2-7,ASTNGTYHEQY
TRBV6-1,TRBJ1-5,ASSEDPNNQPQH
TRBV5-6,TRBJ1-3,ASSRREGRSGNTIY
TRBV7-2,TRBJ2-1,ASRSTGGGLGEQF
TRBV15,TRBJ1-2,ATSRDELLANYGYT
TRBV6-1,TRBJ2-7,ASRRTGGLSYEQY
TRBV7-2,TRBJ2-3,ASSWAQDTQY
TRBV5-1,TRBJ2-2,ASSLVRGGTFTGELF
TRBV19,TRBJ1-1,ASSWTGGMNTEAF
TRBV2,TRBJ1-4,ASRGQSNEKLF
TRBV6-6,TRBJ1-1,ASSYPTGLRTEAF
TRBV5-4,TRBJ2-7,ASSWGDRVGEQY
TRBV29-1,TRBJ2-5,SVDSQGRETQY
TRBV7-9,TRBJ2-7,ASSLGFPSGEQY
TRBV5-1,TRBJ2-7,ASSLGAWDSVYEQY
TRBV2,TRBJ2-7,ASSTGYEQY
TRBV7-6,TRBJ1-1,AAWGGTRDTEAF
TRBV5-1,TRBJ2-2,ASSKTGTENTGELF
TRBV6-4,TRBJ2-1,ASSPEQGRYNEQF
TRBV15,TRBJ1-1,ATSGGQRNTEAF
TRBV7-9,TRBJ2-3,ASRSTSGGAHSTDTQY
TRBV7-6,TRBJ1-4,ASSFGLRGSEKLF
TRBV5-4,TRBJ1-6,ASSFGGREGRNSPLH
TRBV5-1,TRBJ2-1,ASSPSHQYTEQF
TRBV2,TRBJ2-2,ASRPRERVNTGELF
TRBV6-5,TRBJ1-5,ASTRIGGNQPQH
TRBV5-1,TRBJ2-2,ASSDGTGRRTGELF
TRBV18,TRBJ2-1,ASSQKGNGNEQF
TRBV2,TRBJ2-3,ASTPSGGATDTQY
TRBV7-2,TRBJ2-3,ASSSQTSGWQY
TRBV13,TRBJ1-1,ASSLGILEVGSNTEAF
TRBV19,TRBJ1-3,ASSREGGAFGNTIY
TRBV30,TRBJ1-5,AGDRAGNQPQH
TRBV4-1,TRBJ1-4,ASSQGSVREEEKLF
TRBV18,TRBJ1-2,ASSPSDSPRENGYT
TRBV11-2,TRBJ2-5,ASSTRTLSGRETQY
TRBV11-2,TRBJ2-1,ASSLVFRQGDEQF
TRBV11-1,TRBJ2-1,ASSTIRDEQF